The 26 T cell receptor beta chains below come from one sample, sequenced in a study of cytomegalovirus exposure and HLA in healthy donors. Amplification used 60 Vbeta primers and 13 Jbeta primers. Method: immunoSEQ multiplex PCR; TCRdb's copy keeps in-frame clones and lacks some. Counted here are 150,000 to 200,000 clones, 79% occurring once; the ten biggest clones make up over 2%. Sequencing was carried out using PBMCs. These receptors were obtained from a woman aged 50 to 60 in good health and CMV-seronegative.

The CDR3 sequence is CASTRLTGDTYEQYF. For the CDR3, the DNA is TGTGCCAGCACCAGGCTGACAGGGGATACGTACGAGCAGTACTTC. The chain joins TRBV25-1 to TRBJ2-7; TRBD1 matches at 8 bases. The CDR3 extends over 15 amino acids. Germline V CDR1 and CDR2: MGHDK, SYGVNS. V dropped 7 bases and J dropped 4; count of bases not matched to a gene: 12.

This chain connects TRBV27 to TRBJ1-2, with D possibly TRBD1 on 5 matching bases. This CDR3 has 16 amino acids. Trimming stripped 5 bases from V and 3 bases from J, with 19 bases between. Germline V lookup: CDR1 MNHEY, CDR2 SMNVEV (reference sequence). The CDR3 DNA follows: TGTGCCAGCAGTCCGGATCGGCGGGGGGTCGACTATGGCTACACCTTC. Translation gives CASSPDRRGVDYGYTF.

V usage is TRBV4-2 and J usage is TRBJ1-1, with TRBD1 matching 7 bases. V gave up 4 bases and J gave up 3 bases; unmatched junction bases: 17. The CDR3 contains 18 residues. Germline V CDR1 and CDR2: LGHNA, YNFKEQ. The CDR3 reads CASSPLGDSFSSDTEAFF. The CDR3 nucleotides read TGTGCCAGCAGCCCCCTTGGGGACAGCTTCTCATCTGACACTGAAGCTTTCTTT.

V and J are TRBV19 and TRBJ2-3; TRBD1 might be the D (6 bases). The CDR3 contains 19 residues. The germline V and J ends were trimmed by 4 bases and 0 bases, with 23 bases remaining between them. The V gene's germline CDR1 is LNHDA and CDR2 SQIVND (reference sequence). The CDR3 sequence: CASSTPFPGQGRSTDTQYF. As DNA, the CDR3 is TGTGCCAGTAGTACTCCCTTCCCAGGGCAGGGGAGAAGCACAGATACGCAGTATTTT.

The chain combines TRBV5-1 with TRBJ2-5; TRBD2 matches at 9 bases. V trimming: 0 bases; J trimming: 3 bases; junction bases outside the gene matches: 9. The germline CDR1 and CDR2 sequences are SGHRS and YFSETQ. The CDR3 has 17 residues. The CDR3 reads CASSLGLGSGGKETQYF. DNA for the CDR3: TGCGCCAGCAGCTTGGGCCTGGGCAGCGGGGGGAAAGAGACCCAGTACTTC.

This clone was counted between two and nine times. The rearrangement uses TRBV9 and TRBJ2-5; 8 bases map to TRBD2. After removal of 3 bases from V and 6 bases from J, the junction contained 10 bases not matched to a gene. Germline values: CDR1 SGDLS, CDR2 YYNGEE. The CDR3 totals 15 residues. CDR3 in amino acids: CASSGYGTRGKTQYF. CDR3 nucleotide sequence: TGTGCCAGCAGCGGCTACGGGACTAGGGGCAAGACCCAGTACTTC. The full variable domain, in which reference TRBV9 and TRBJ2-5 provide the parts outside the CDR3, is DSGVTQTPKHLITATGQRVTLRCSPRSGDLSVYWYQQSLDQGLQFLIQYYNGEERAKGNILERFSAQQFPDLHSELNLSSLELGDSALYFCASSGYGTRGKTQYFGPGTRLLVL.

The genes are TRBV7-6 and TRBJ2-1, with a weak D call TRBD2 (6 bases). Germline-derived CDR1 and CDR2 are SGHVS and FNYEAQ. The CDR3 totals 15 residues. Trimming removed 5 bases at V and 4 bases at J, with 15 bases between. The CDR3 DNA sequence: TGTGCCAGCAGCCCCAGGTGGAGGGTATACAATGAGCAGTTCTTC. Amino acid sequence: CASSPRWRVYNEQFF.

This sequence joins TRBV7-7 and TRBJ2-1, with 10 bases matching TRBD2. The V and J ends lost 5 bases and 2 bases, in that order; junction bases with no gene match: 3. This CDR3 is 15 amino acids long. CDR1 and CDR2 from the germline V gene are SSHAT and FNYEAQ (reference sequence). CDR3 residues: CASSQAGGAYNEQFF. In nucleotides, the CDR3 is TGTGCCAGCAGCCAAGCGGGGGGGGCCTACAATGAGCAGTTCTTC.

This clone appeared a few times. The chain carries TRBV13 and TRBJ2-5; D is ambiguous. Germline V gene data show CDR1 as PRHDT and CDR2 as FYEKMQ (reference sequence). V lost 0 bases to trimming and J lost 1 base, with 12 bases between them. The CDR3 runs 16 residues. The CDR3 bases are TGTGCCAGCAGCTTAGGGTCTGGCGGTCGCCAAGAGACCCAGTACTTC. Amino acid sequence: CASSLGSGGRQETQYF.

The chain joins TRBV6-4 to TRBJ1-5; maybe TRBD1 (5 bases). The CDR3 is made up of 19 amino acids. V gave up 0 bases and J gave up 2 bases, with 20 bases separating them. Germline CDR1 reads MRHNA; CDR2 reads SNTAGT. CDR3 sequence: CASSDSNRAYRGGNQPQHF. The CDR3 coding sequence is TGTGCCAGCAGTGACTCGAATCGCGCGTATAGGGGTGGCAATCAGCCCCAGCATTTT.

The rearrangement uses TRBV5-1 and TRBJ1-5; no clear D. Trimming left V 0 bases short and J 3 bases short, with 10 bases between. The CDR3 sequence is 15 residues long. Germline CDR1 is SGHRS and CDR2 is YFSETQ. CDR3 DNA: TGCGCCAGCAGCTTGGACGGGGAATTCAATCAGCCCCAGCATTTT. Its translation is CASSLDGEFNQPQHF.

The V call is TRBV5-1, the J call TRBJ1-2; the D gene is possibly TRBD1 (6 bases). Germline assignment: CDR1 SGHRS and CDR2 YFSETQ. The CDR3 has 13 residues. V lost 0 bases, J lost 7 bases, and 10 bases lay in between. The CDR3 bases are TGCGCCAGCAGCTTGGCCGTAGGGGGTGGCTACACCTTC. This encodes CASSLAVGGGYTF.

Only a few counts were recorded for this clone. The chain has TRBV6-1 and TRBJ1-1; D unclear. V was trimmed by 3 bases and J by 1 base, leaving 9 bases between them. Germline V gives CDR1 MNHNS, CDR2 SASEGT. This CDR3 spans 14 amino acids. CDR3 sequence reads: CASSDTETNTEAFF. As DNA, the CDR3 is TGTGCCAGCAGTGATACGGAGACGAACACTGAAGCTTTCTTT.

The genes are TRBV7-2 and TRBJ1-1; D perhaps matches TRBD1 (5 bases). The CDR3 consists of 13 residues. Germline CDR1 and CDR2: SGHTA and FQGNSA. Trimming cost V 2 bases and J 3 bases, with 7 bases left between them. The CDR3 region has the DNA TGTGCCAGCAGCTTACAGGGCTACACTGAAGCTTTCTTT. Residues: CASSLQGYTEAFF.

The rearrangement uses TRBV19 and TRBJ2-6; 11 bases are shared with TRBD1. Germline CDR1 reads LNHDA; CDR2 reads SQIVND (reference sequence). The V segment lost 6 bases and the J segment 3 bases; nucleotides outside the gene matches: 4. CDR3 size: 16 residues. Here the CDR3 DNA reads TGTGCCAGTAGGGACAGGGGGCTTGGTGGGGCCAACGTCCTGACTTTC. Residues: CASRDRGLGGANVLTF. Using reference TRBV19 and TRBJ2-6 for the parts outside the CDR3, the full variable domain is DGGITQSPKYLFRKEGQNVTLSCEQNLNHDAMYWYRQDPGQGLRLIYYSQIVNDFQKGDIAEGYSVSREKKESFPLTVTSAQKNPTAFYLCASRDRGLGGANVLTFGAGSRLTVL.

The CDR3 DNA reads as TGCAGCGTTGATCGACGGGAGGTAAACACTGAAGCTTTCTTT. Amino acid sequence: CSVDRREVNTEAFF. The rearrangement uses TRBV29-1 and TRBJ1-1; D remains ambiguous. Germline CDR1 is SQVTM and CDR2 is ANQGSEA. The CDR3 consists of 14 residues. V dropped 3 bases and J dropped 2 bases, with 13 bases sitting between them.

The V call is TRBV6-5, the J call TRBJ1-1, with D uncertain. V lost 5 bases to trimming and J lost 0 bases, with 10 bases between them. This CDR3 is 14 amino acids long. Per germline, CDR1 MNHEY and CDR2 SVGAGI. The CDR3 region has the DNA TGTGCCAGCAGTGAATATGGCATGAACACTGAAGCTTTCTTT. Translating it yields CASSEYGMNTEAFF.

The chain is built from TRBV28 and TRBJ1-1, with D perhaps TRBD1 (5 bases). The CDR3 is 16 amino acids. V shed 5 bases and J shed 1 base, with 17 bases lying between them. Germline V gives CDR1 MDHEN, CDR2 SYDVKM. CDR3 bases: TGTGCCAGCAGTCCCCGCCTCCAGGGTCGGAACACTGAAGCTTTCTTT. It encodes CASSPRLQGRNTEAFF.

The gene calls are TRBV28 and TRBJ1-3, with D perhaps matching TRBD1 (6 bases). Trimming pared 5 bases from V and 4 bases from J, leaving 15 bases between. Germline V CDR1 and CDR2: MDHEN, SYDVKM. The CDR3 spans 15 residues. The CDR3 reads CASSTLQGQGNTIYF. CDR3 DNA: TGTGCCAGCAGTACTCTACAGGGCCAAGGAAACACCATATATTTT.

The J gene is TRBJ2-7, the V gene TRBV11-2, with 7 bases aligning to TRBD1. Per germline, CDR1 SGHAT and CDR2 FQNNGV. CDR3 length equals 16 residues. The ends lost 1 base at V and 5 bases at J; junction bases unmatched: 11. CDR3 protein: CASSLAPPRQGHEQYF. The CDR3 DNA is TGTGCCAGCAGCTTAGCCCCCCCACGACAGGGCCACGAGCAGTACTTC.

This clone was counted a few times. In DNA form, the CDR3 reads TGTGCCAGCAGTTACGAAACAGCCCGGAACACCGGGGAGCTGTTTTTT. Translated, it gives CASSYETARNTGELFF. The chain has TRBV6-5 and TRBJ2-2; D not certain. CDR1 is MNHEY, CDR2 SVGAGI, per germline. The CDR3 loop spans 16 amino acids. Between the trimmed V and J ends, which lost 2 bases and 1 base, there was a span of 11 bases.

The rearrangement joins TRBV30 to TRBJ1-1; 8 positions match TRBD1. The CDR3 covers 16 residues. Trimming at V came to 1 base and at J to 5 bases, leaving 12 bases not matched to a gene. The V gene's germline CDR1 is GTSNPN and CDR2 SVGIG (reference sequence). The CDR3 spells CAWSGPGRGQGTEAFF. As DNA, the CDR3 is TGTGCCTGGAGTGGACCGGGCAGGGGGCAAGGAACTGAAGCTTTCTTT.

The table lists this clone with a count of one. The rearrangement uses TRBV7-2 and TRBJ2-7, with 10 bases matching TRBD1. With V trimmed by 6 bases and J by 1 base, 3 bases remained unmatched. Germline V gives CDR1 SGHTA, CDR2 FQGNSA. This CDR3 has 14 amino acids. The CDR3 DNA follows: TGTGCCAGCAGAGGGACAGGGGTTTCCTACGAGCAGTACTTC. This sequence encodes CASRGTGVSYEQYF.

The CDR3 region is CASSGAGVVYNEQFF. The DNA of the CDR3 is TGCGCCAGCAGCGGGGCAGGGGTTGTCTACAATGAGCAGTTCTTC. The V call is TRBV5-1, the J call TRBJ2-1; tentative D call: TRBD1 (6 bases). Deletions cut 4 bases from V and 3 bases from J, with 14 bases between. Germline CDR1 SGHRS, CDR2 YFSETQ. CDR3 size: 15 residues. Complete variable domain (other parts from reference TRBV5-1 and TRBJ2-1): KAGVTQTPRYLIKTRGQQVTLSCSPISGHRSVSWYQQTPGQGLQFLFEYFSETQRNKGNFPGRFSGRQFSNSRSEMNVSTLELGDSALYLCASSGAGVVYNEQFFGPGTRLTVL.

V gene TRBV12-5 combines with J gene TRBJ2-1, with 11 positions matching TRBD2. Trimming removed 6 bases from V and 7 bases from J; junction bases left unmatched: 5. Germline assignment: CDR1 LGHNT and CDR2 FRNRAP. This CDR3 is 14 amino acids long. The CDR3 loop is CASGRGTSGNEQFF. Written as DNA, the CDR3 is TGTGCTAGTGGCCGAGGGACTAGCGGAAATGAGCAGTTCTTC.

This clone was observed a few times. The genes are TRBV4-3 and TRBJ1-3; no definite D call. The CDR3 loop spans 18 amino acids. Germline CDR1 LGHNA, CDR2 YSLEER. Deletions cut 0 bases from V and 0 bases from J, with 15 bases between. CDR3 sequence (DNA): TGCGCCAGCAGCCAAGACCCCCCATTACAGAGCTCTGGAAACACCATATATTTT. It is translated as CASSQDPPLQSSGNTIYF.